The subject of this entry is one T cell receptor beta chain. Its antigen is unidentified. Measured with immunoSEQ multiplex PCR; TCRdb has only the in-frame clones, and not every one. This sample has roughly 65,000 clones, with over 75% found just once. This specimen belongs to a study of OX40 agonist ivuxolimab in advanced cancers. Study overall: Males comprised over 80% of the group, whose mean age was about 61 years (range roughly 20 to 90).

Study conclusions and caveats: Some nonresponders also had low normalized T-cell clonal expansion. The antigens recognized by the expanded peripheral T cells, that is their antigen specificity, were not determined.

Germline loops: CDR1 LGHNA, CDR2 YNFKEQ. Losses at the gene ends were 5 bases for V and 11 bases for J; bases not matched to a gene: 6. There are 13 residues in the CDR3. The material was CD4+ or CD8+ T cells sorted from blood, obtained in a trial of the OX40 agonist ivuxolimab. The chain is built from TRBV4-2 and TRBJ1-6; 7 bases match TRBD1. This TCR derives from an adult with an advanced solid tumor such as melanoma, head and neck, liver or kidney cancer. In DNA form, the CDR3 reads TGTGCCAGCAGCACGCGACAGGGAGCACCCCTCCACTTT. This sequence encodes CASSTRQGAPLHF.